The 13 T cell receptor beta chains in this list originate from one sample, sequenced in a study of beta chain features in type 1 diabetes. Study results and limitations: TCRB CDR3s from Type 1 diabetes patients were moderately but significantly shorter in all four CD4+ subsets.

Expressed TCRB transcripts got sequenced, as all isolated RNA was reverse transcribed. Assay: immunoSEQ multiplex PCR; the TCRdb copy retains only in-frame clones and omits some. In the table there are about 300,000 clones, about 14% of which are singletons. Which antigens these TCRs recognize remains unknown. The sample was naive CD4+ T cells from blood. These receptors all come from a woman younger than 35 with type 1 diabetes.

This chain links TRBV10-3 with TRBJ2-1; the D gene is possibly TRBD1 (6 bases). This CDR3 is built from 14 residues. Trimming stripped 7 bases from V and 7 bases from J, with 17 bases between. The germline V gene encodes CDR1 ENHRY and CDR2 SYGVKD. Here the CDR3 DNA reads TGTGCCATCACACCCGGGACAAGCAAGAATGAGCAGTTCTTC. Encoded protein: CAITPGTSKNEQFF.

The V and J genes are TRBV4-1 and TRBJ2-3; tentative D call: TRBD2 (6 bases). Germline V gene data show CDR1 as MGHRA and CDR2 as YSYEKL. V was cut by 3 bases and J by 5 bases, with 15 bases left in between. This CDR3 contains 15 residues. The CDR3 loop reads CASSHMGLGGDTQYF. The CDR3 DNA follows: TGCGCCAGCAGCCACATGGGCCTCGGGGGAGATACGCAGTATTTT.

The sample holds a few counts of this clone. The CDR3 DNA follows: TGTGCCAGCAGCTTAGTATGGGACAGGGGAAACATTCAGTACTTC. It encodes CASSLVWDRGNIQYF. V gene TRBV7-9 combines with J gene TRBJ2-4; 10 bases agree with TRBD1. This CDR3 contains 15 residues. The ends lost 1 base at V and 6 bases at J; junction bases unmatched: 3. CDR1 and CDR2 from the germline V gene are SEHNR and FQNEAQ (reference sequence). The full variable domain, rest sourced from reference TRBV7-9 and TRBJ2-4, is DTGVSQNPRHKITKRGQNVTFRCDPISEHNRLYWYRQTLGQGPEFLTYFQNEAQLEKSRLLSDRFSAERPKGSFSTLEIQRTEQGDSAMYLCASSLVWDRGNIQYFGAGTRLSVL.

This clone appeared a few times. This chain uses TRBV13 with TRBJ2-5; 14 nucleotides match TRBD2. The CDR3 has 16 residues. V lost 5 bases, J lost 5 bases, and 7 bases stayed unmatched. The germline V gene has CDR1 PRHDT and CDR2 FYEKMQ (reference sequence). The CDR3, as DNA: TGTGCCAGCAGCCCCACGGGACTAGCGGGAGAGGAGACCCAGTACTTC. It is translated as CASSPTGLAGEETQYF. The full variable domain, completed using reference TRBV13 and TRBJ2-5, is AAGVIQSPRHLIKEKRETATLKCYPIPRHDTVYWYQQGPGQDPQFLISFYEKMQSDKGSIPDRFSAQQFSDYHSELNMSSLELGDSALYFCASSPTGLAGEETQYFGPGTRLLVL.

The table lists this clone with a few counts. The chain has TRBV29-1 and TRBJ2-7, with 9 bases fitting TRBD2. The germline CDR1 and CDR2 sequences are SQVTM and ANQGSEA. The ends lost 0 bases at V and 10 bases at J; junction bases unmatched: 10. The CDR3 extends over 14 amino acids. The CDR3 bases are TGCAGCGTTGAAGATCCGGCTAGCGGGATAAGTCAGTACTTC. Translated, it gives CSVEDPASGISQYF.

The chain carries TRBV6-1 and TRBJ1-2; D gene ambiguous. V lost 7 bases and J lost 9, with 15 bases in between. Germline V gene data show CDR1 as MNHNS and CDR2 as SASEGT. The CDR3 covers 12 residues. The CDR3: CASKWGRESYTF. The CDR3, as DNA: TGTGCCAGCAAGTGGGGTCGGGAAAGCTACACCTTC.

CDR3 sequence reads: CASSEKGAANEKLFF. The DNA for the CDR3 is TGTGCCAGCAGTGAAAAGGGGGCGGCTAATGAAAAACTGTTTTTT. The rearrangement uses TRBV2 and TRBJ1-4, with 7 bases fitting TRBD1. The CDR3 spans 15 residues. Germline CDR1 is SNHLY and CDR2 is FYNNEI. V trimming: 2 bases; J trimming: 3 bases; junction bases outside the gene matches: 3.

This clone was seen a handful of times. This chain uses TRBV19 with TRBJ1-2; the D is unclear. The V end was cut by 3 bases, the J end by 4 bases, with 9 bases between. The CDR3 is made up of 13 amino acids. CDR1 and CDR2 (germline): LNHDA, SQIVND (reference sequence). In DNA, the CDR3 is TGTGCCAGTAGTATTCGGGGATCCTATGGCTACACCTTC. Protein sequence: CASSIRGSYGYTF.

V is TRBV7-2 and J is TRBJ2-1, with 11 bases that match TRBD2. The CDR3 has 15 residues. Trimming cost V 4 bases and J 8 bases; bases outside gene matches: 7. The V gene's germline CDR1 is SGHTA and CDR2 FQGNSA. The CDR3 loop reads CASSYTSGSPDEQFF. The CDR3 DNA reads as TGTGCCAGCAGCTATACTAGCGGGAGTCCGGATGAGCAGTTCTTC.

The J gene is TRBJ1-2, the V gene TRBV11-2; D call uncertain. Trimming pared 1 base from V and 9 bases from J, leaving 18 bases between. The CDR3 has 15 amino acids. The germline CDR1 and CDR2 sequences are SGHAT and FQNNGV. As DNA, the CDR3 is TGTGCCAGCAGCTTAGTGCCGGGGAGGGAAATAAGCTACACCTTC. Translating gives CASSLVPGREISYTF. Supplemented by reference TRBV11-2 and TRBJ1-2, the full variable domain reads EAGVAQSPRYKIIEKRQSVAFWCNPISGHATLYWYQQILGQGPKLLIQFQNNGVVDDSQLPKDRFSAERLKGVDSTLKIQPAKLEDSAVYLCASSLVPGREISYTFGSGTRLTVV.

Details on this clone: Additional DNA sequences in this sample encode the identical CDR3. The chain carries TRBV5-1 and TRBJ2-7, with D unresolved. Trimming stripped 3 bases from V and 0 bases from J, with 7 bases between. This CDR3 spans 13 amino acids. Germline V gene sequence: CDR1 SGHRS, CDR2 YFSETQ. The CDR3 region has the DNA TGCGCCAGCAGCTCTGACAACTCCTACGAGCAGTACTTC. Translating gives CASSSDNSYEQYF.

This clone appeared a few times. The chain uses TRBV15 and TRBJ2-5, with a weak D call TRBD2 (5 bases). CDR1 is LNHNV, CDR2 YYDKDF, per germline (reference sequence). CDR3 length: 13 residues. The ends were cut back, 7 bases at V and 1 base at J, with 10 bases in the middle. The CDR3 nucleotides are TGTGCCACCAAACGCGGGCTCCAAGAGACCCAGTACTTC. It is translated as CATKRGLQETQYF. The full variable domain, rest sourced from reference TRBV15 and TRBJ2-5, is DAMVIQNPRYQVTQFGKPVTLSCSQTLNHNVMYWYQQKSSQAPKLLFHYYDKDFNNEADTPDNFQSRRPNTSFCFLDIRSPGLGDTAMYLCATKRGLQETQYFGPGTRLLVL.

This chain joins TRBV11-2 and TRBJ1-1; D gene unclear. This CDR3 comprises 12 residues. Germline V gene data show CDR1 as SGHAT and CDR2 as FQNNGV. Deletions cut 5 bases from V and 6 bases from J, with 10 bases between. CDR3 nucleotide sequence: TGTGCCAGCAGCCCTGGCCGGGCTGAAGCTTTCTTT. It yields the protein CASSPGRAEAFF.